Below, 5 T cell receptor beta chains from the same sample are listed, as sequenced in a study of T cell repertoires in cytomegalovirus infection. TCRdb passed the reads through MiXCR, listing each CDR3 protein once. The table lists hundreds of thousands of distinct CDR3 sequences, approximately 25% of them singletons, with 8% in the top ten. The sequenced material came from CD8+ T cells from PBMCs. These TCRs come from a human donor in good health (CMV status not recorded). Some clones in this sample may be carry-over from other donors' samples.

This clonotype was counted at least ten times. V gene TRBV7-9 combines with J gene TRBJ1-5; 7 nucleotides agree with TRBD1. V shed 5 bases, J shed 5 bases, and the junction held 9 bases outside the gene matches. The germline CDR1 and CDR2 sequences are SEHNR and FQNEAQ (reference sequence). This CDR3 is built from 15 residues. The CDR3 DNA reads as TGTGCCAGCAGCGGACAGGACAGGCGGGATCAGCCCCAGCATTTT. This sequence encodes CASSGQDRRDQPQHF.

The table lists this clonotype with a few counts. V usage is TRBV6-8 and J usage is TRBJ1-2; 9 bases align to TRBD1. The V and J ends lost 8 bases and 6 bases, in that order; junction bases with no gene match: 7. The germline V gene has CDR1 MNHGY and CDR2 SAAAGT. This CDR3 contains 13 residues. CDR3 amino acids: CASAGTGLDGYTF. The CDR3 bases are TGTGCCAGCGCGGGGACAGGGTTGGATGGCTACACCTTC.

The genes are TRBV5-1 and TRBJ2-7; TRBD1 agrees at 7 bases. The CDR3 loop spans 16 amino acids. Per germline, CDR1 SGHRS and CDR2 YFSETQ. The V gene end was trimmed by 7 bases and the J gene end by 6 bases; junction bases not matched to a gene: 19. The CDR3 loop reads CASRYRDGTAPAEQYF. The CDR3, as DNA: TGCGCCAGCCGATACAGAGACGGGACAGCGCCCGCCGAGCAGTACTTC. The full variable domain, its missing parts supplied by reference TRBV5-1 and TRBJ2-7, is KAGVTQTPRYLIKTRGQQVTLSCSPISGHRSVSWYQQTPGQGLQFLFEYFSETQRNKGNFPGRFSGRQFSNSRSEMNVSTLELGDSALYLCASRYRDGTAPAEQYFGPGTRLTVT.

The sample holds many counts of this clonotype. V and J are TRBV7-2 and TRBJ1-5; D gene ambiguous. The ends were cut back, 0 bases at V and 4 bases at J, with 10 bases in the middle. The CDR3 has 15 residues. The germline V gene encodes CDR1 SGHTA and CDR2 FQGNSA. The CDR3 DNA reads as TGTGCCAGCAGCTTAGCTCCCCACGGGAATCAGCCCCAGCATTTT. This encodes CASSLAPHGNQPQHF. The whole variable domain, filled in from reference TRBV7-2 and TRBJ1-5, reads GAGVSQSPSNKVTEKGKDVELRCDPISGHTALYWYRQSLGQGLEFLIYFQGNSAPDKSGLPSDRFSAERTGGSVSTLTIQRTQQEDSAVYLCASSLAPHGNQPQHFGDGTRLSIL.

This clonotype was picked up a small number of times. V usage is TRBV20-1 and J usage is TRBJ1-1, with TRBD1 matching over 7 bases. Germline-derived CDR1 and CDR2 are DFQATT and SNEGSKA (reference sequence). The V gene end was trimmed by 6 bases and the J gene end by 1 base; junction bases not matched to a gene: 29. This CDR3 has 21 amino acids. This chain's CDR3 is CSATGADPERPINGPNTEAFF. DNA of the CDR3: TGCAGTGCCACAGGGGCCGACCCTGAAAGGCCAATAAATGGTCCGAACACTGAAGCTTTCTTT.